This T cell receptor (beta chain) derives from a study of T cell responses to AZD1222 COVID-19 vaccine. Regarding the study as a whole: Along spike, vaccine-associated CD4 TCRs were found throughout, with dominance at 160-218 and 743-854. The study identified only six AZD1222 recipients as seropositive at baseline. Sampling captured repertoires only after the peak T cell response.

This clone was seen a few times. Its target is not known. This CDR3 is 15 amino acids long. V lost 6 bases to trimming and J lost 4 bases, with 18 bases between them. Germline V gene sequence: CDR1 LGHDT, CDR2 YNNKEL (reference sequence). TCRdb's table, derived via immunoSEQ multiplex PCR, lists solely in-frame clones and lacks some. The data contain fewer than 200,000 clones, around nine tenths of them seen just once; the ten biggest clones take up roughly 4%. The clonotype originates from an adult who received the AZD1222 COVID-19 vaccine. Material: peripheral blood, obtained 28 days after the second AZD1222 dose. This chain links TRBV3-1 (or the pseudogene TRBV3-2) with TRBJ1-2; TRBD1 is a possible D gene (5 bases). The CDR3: CASSRGEGASYGYTF. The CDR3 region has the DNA TGTGCCAGCAGTCGGGGGGAGGGAGCTTCCTATGGCTACACCTTC.